One and the same sample provided the 18 T cell receptor beta chains below, sequenced in a study of post-analysis software for immune sequencing data. Study findings and constraints: The study found TRBV5-6, TRBV5-1 and TRBV20-1 among a few TRBV segments more frequent in patients than controls.

Every TCR beta cDNA library bore unique molecular identifiers. Each CDR3 protein gets one entry after TCRdb re-called the PCR reads with MiXCR. Here the sample spans hundreds of thousands of distinct CDR3 sequences, less than 35% being singletons. These receptors' antigens are unknown. The specimen sequenced was blood. These receptors were obtained from a girl between 10 and 17 years old with multiple sclerosis.

V gene TRBV20-1 combines with J gene TRBJ2-7; weak D call: TRBD1 (6 bases). From germline, CDR1 is DFQATT and CDR2 SNEGSKA (reference sequence). The V end lost 0 bases, the J end lost 3 bases, and 15 bases lay between the germline ends. The CDR3 contains 15 residues. The chain's CDR3 is CSARDRGYRVYEQYF. CDR3 nucleotides: TGCAGTGCTAGAGATCGTGGGTACAGGGTCTACGAGCAGTACTTC.

This clonotype has only a few counts. V gene TRBV25-1 combines with J gene TRBJ2-1, with 10 bases matching TRBD1. Germline assignment: CDR1 MGHDK and CDR2 SYGVNS. The CDR3 extends over 13 amino acids. The V and J ends lost 6 bases and 10 bases, in that order; junction bases with no gene match: 6. CDR3 sequence reads: CASSLTGGVEQFF. CDR3 DNA sequence: TGTGCCAGCAGCTTGACAGGGGGCGTAGAGCAGTTCTTC.

This chain connects TRBV7-8 to TRBJ2-7; 10 bases align to TRBD2. Germline V gene sequence: CDR1 SGHVS, CDR2 FQNEAQ. The V segment lost 3 bases and the J segment 3 bases; nucleotides outside the gene matches: 5. The CDR3 loop spans 15 amino acids. CDR3 loop: CASSFGLAVIYEQYF. CDR3 DNA: TGTGCCAGCAGCTTCGGACTAGCGGTTATCTACGAGCAGTACTTC.

Worth noting for this clonotype: The junction shows a germline mismatch at one end, possibly a read error. This chain joins TRBV18 and TRBJ2-5; 7 bases align to TRBD2. The CDR3 is 19 residues long. Germline CDR1 KGHSH, CDR2 LQKENI. The CDR3 region is CTSSPISRGPSTAAGEQYF. The CDR3 nucleotides read TGTACCAGCTCACCCATATCCCGGGGCCCATCAACCGCTGCGGGGGAGCAGTACTTC.

The CDR3 here is CASSQSARGRTEAFF. The CDR3 nucleotides read TGTGCCAGCAGCCAATCTGCACGGGGGCGGACTGAAGCTTTCTTT. The chain joins TRBV16 to TRBJ1-1; possible D gene TRBD1, 6 bases. Trimming cost V 0 bases and J 5 bases, with 13 bases left between them. CDR1 and CDR2 from the germline V gene are KGHSY and FQNENV. This CDR3 spans 15 amino acids.

This clonotype was recorded a few times. The V and J genes are TRBV20-1 and TRBJ1-1, with 7 bases identical to TRBD1. CDR1 is DFQATT, CDR2 SNEGSKA, per germline (reference sequence). V lost 3 bases, J lost 7 bases, and 2 bases stayed unmatched. This CDR3 spans 11 amino acids. CDR3 nucleotide sequence: TGCAGTGCTAGCCGGGACAGTGAAGCTTTCTTT. Translation gives CSASRDSEAFF.

Only a few counts were recorded for this clonotype. The chain couples TRBV18 to TRBJ1-5; D remains ambiguous. CDR3 length: 16 residues. V lost 3 bases to trimming and J lost 0 bases, with 12 bases between them. Germline CDR1 and CDR2: KGHSH and LQKENI. As DNA, the CDR3 is TGTGCCAGCTCACCGTCTAACACCTATAGCAATCAGCCCCAGCATTTT. Encoded protein: CASSPSNTYSNQPQHF.

This clonotype was seen many times. The rearrangement joins TRBV6-1 to TRBJ2-7; no clear D gene. The CDR3 loop spans 11 amino acids. In germline, CDR1 is MNHNS, CDR2 SASEGT. Trimming removed 3 bases at V and 3 bases at J, with 3 bases between. As DNA, the CDR3 is TGTGCCAGCAGTGATTTCTACGAGCAGTACTTC. Its protein is CASSDFYEQYF.

CDR3 DNA: TGTGCCAGCAGTTTCCGCGTCCGGGACAGAGGGCCCACTGGGGCCAACGTCCTGACTTTC. Protein: CASSFRVRDRGPTGANVLTF. The V and J genes are TRBV27 and TRBJ2-6, with TRBD1 matching 7 bases. Germline V lookup: CDR1 MNHEY, CDR2 SMNVEV (reference sequence). V shed 3 bases and J 2 bases; nucleotides not matched to a gene: 16. The CDR3 runs 20 residues. Looking up the rest from reference TRBV27 and TRBJ2-6 gives the full variable domain: EAQVTQNPRYLITVTGKKLTVTCSQNMNHEYMSWYRQDPGLGLRQIYYSMNVEVTDKGDVPEGYKVSRKEKRNFPLILESPSPNQTSLYFCASSFRVRDRGPTGANVLTFGAGSRLTVL.

This clonotype was seen a single time. Germline is not matched at one junction end, which may reflect a read error. V is TRBV20-1 and J is TRBJ2-7; the match to TRBD1 covers 9 bases. The CDR3 consists of 14 residues. Germline V gives CDR1 DFQATT, CDR2 SNEGSKA (reference sequence). Here the CDR3 DNA reads TGCAGTGCCTACGCCACAGGGGGCTCCTACAAGCAGTACTTC. Protein: CSAYATGGSYKQYF.

This clonotype has more than one count but fewer than ten. The chain couples TRBV15 to TRBJ1-2; no clear D. Germline-derived CDR1 and CDR2 are LNHNV and YYDKDF (reference sequence). V lost 0 bases and J 4 bases, leaving 15 bases between the germline ends. CDR3 length: 16 amino acids. CDR3 DNA: TGTGCCACCAGCAGAGATGGGTCCGGCGGACCCTATGGCTACACCTTC. As protein: CATSRDGSGGPYGYTF.

This clonotype was counted only a few times. CDR3 residues: CASSPTLAGSTNNEQFF. CDR3 in DNA: TGTGCCAGCAGCCCGACCCTAGCGGGGAGCACCAACAATGAGCAGTTCTTC. The chain links TRBV7-9 to TRBJ2-1; 9 positions agree with TRBD2. Per the germline V gene, CDR1 is SEHNR and CDR2 is FQNEAQ (reference sequence). The CDR3 contains 17 residues. The J segment lost 5 bases and the V segment lost 5 bases, leaving 13 bases of the junction unmatched. The full variable domain, completed using reference TRBV7-9 and TRBJ2-1, is DTGVSQNPRHKITKRGQNVTFRCDPISEHNRLYWYRQTLGQGPEFLTYFQNEAQLEKSRLLSDRFSAERPKGSFSTLEIQRTEQGDSAMYLCASSPTLAGSTNNEQFFGPGTRLTVL.

There are many counts of this clonotype. This chain joins TRBV10-3 and TRBJ1-2; D might be TRBD1 (5 bases). V lost 2 bases and J 5 bases, leaving 12 bases between the germline ends. The CDR3 has 14 amino acids. CDR1 and CDR2 from the germline V gene are ENHRY and SYGVKD. CDR3 coding DNA: TGTGCCATCAGTGAGACCGAAAGGGGTTATGGCTACACCTTC. Its protein is CAISETERGYGYTF.

The rearrangement joins TRBV5-6 to TRBJ2-7; tentative D call: TRBD1 (6 bases). V lost 5 bases to trimming and J lost 2 bases, with 14 bases between them. This CDR3 spans 14 amino acids. Germline V CDR1 and CDR2: SGHDT, YYEEEE. The CDR3 protein is CASRRPGQTYEQYF. The CDR3, as DNA: TGTGCCAGCAGAAGACCGGGACAAACCTACGAGCAGTACTTC.

The sample holds a few counts of this clonotype. The V and J genes are TRBV21-1 and TRBJ2-4. TRBV21-1 is given as a pseudogene. This CDR3 comprises 11 residues. The CDR3 protein is CASSEDNIQYF. CDR3 sequence (DNA): TGTGCCAGCAGCGAAGATAACATTCAGTACTTC.

The chain uses TRBV20-1 and TRBJ1-3; no clear D. With 0 bases removed from V and 0 bases from J, the gap between germline ends came to 9 bases. The CDR3 totals 15 residues. CDR1 DFQATT and CDR2 SNEGSKA come from the germline V gene (reference sequence). CDR3 loop: CSARDLSGSGNTIYF. The CDR3 DNA reads TGCAGTGCTAGAGATTTGTCTGGCTCTGGAAACACCATATATTTT.

The chain carries TRBV6-1 and TRBJ1-1; TRBD1 aligns across 8 bases. CDR3 length: 15 amino acids. CDR1 and CDR2 from the germline V gene are MNHNS and SASEGT. The V and J ends lost 3 bases and 1 base, in that order; junction bases with no gene match: 4. The CDR3 spells CASSDIDRGNTEAFF. CDR3 DNA sequence: TGTGCCAGCAGTGACATTGACAGGGGGAACACTGAAGCTTTCTTT.

As regards this clonotype: Since a much larger clone is just one base distant, this may be a read error. The chain couples TRBV6-4 to TRBJ2-6; D is unclear. Germline CDR1 reads MRHNA; CDR2 reads SNTAGT. The CDR3 sequence is 14 residues long. CDR3 region: CTSSDSGQVNVLTF. The CDR3 bases are TGTACCAGCAGTGACTCAGGTCAGGTGAACGTCCTGACTTTC.